One and the same sample provided the 8 T cell receptor beta chains below, sequenced in a study of cytomegalovirus exposure and HLA in healthy donors. The PCR was carried out with 60 Vbeta primers and 13 Jbeta primers. Using immunoSEQ multiplex PCR, the repertoire was profiled, and TCRdb retains in-frame clones only, with some absent. This table holds fewer than 150,000 clones, approximately 67% found once. The sequenced sample was PBMCs. The source of these receptors is a man between 18 and 35 years old in good health and CMV-seropositive.

V is TRBV11-2 and J is TRBJ2-1; D might be TRBD2 (5 bases). Germline V gene lookup returns CDR1 SGHAT and CDR2 FQNNGV. This CDR3 region has 15 residues. Trimming took 4 bases from V and 2 from J, leaving 12 bases between them. In nucleotides, the CDR3 is TGTGCCAGCAGCTCGTCACCCGGGGCCTACAATGAGCAGTTCTTC. This codes for CASSSSPGAYNEQFF.

This clone was recorded a few times. The chain has TRBV14 and TRBJ1-6; TRBD1 is a possible D gene (5 bases). Germline lookup yields CDR1 SGHDN and CDR2 FVKESK. The V end was cut by 3 bases, the J end by 6 bases, with 18 bases between. The CDR3 contains 17 residues. CDR3 sequence (DNA): TGTGCCAGCAGCCATCGGTTTGGGGGGGTGAGTAATTCACCCCTCCACTTT. This codes for CASSHRFGGVSNSPLHF.

The rearrangement uses TRBV28 and TRBJ1-4, with D perhaps TRBD1 (5 bases). Per the germline V gene, CDR1 is MDHEN and CDR2 is SYDVKM. CDR3 length equals 15 residues. The V end lost 5 bases, the J end lost 6 bases, and 16 bases lay between the germline ends. CDR3: CASSPPTSGDEKLFF. In nucleotides, the CDR3 is TGTGCCAGCAGTCCACCGACCTCGGGGGATGAAAAACTGTTTTTT.

The chain employs TRBV9 and TRBJ2-3, with 8 bases that match TRBD2. With V trimmed by 4 bases and J by 1 base, 5 bases remained unmatched. Germline V gene sequence: CDR1 SGDLS, CDR2 YYNGEE. The CDR3 consists of 15 residues. The CDR3 DNA reads TGTGCCAGCAGCTCTCAAGCGGGGGGCACAGATACGCAGTATTTT. Protein: CASSSQAGGTDTQYF. The full variable domain, completed using reference TRBV9 and TRBJ2-3, is DSGVTQTPKHLITATGQRVTLRCSPRSGDLSVYWYQQSLDQGLQFLIQYYNGEERAKGNILERFSAQQFPDLHSELNLSSLELGDSALYFCASSSQAGGTDTQYFGPGTRLTVL.

V gene TRBV28 combines with J gene TRBJ1-5, with TRBD1 identical over 7 bases. Per germline, CDR1 MDHEN and CDR2 SYDVKM. The trim removed 3 bases at V and 3 bases at J, leaving 11 bases unmatched. The CDR3 is 17 residues long. The CDR3 DNA sequence: TGTGCCAGCAGTTTTATTCTGCCAGGGGGTTTCAATCAGCCCCAGCATTTT. Its protein is CASSFILPGGFNQPQHF.

The chain uses TRBV28 and TRBJ2-2; 8 bases fit TRBD1. With 4 bases clipped from V and 4 bases from J, the junction kept 5 bases outside the gene matches. The CDR3 covers 15 residues. Germline V gives CDR1 MDHEN, CDR2 SYDVKM. CDR3 amino acids: CASSYRGYRTGELFF. The DNA of the CDR3 is TGTGCCAGCAGTTACAGGGGGTACCGCACCGGGGAGCTGTTTTTT. Together with reference TRBV28 and TRBJ2-2, the CDR3 gives the full variable domain: DVKVTQSSRYLVKRTGEKVFLECVQDMDHENMFWYRQDPGLGLRLIYFSYDVKMKEKGDIPEGYSVSREKKERFSLILESASTNQTSMYLCASSYRGYRTGELFFGEGSRLTVL.

The chain joins TRBV7-9 to TRBJ1-1; tentatively, D is TRBD1 (6 bases). The germline V gene has CDR1 SEHNR and CDR2 FQNEAQ (reference sequence). CDR3 length equals 14 residues. The V end was cut by 5 bases, the J end by 1 base, with 11 bases between. The CDR3 sequence is CASSPPTGNTEAFF. The CDR3 DNA reads as TGTGCCAGCAGCCCCCCGACAGGGAACACTGAAGCTTTCTTT.

This clone appeared a few times. This chain joins TRBV6-1 and TRBJ2-3; 13 nucleotides align to TRBD2. In germline, CDR1 is MNHNS, CDR2 SASEGT. The CDR3 has 15 residues. J lost 4 bases, V lost 4 bases, and 2 bases had no gene match. For the CDR3, the DNA is TGTGCCAGCAGTGCAACTAGCGGGGGGGCAGATACGCAGTATTTT. Protein: CASSATSGGADTQYF.